This T cell receptor (beta chain) stems from a study of blood T cell repertoires in COVID-19 (TCRdb year 2020). For the wider study: Samples covering the acute and convalescent phases of COVID-19 were provided by collaborators in the United States, Italy and Spain. The prospective study material was composed of cDNA or gDNA derived from T cells, B-cell-depleted T cells, or PBMCs. The dataset comprised deeply sampled blood TCRbeta repertoires from subjects exposed to, actively infected with, or recovered from COVID-19. The repertoires were released in a freely available public database meant as a resource for research on the immune response to SARS-CoV-2. The samples were drawn from the first 160 participants of the ongoing ImmuneRACE study and from over a thousand subjects provided by 6 global collaborators. The sample metadata nearly always contained a de-identified subject ID, COVID-19 status, age in years and sex. HLA class I and class II types, where available, came from metadata supplied by the sample provider rather than from assay-based typing.

As for this clone: The clone's antigen remains unknown. No quality values exist for individual bases; no much larger clone is one base distant.

What the research found in general, with its limitations: The amount of clinical and demographic metadata varied by source and participant and was provided uncurated.

Another Seattle source contributed samples from volunteer blood donors who had recovered from COVID-19. Each collaborating institution followed its own protocols to collect whole blood in K2EDTA tubes. For TCRbeta analysis, collaborator samples were shipped as frozen whole blood, as isolated PBMCs, or as DNA extracted from either sample type. V is shortened by 8 bases, J by 4 bases, and the region joining them spans 5 bases. The CDR3 sequence holds 11 residues, the cysteine and phenylalanine included. Only the CDR3 portion is preserved as DNA: 33 bases, with reading frame beginning at the first base. Reading the germline V gene gives CDR1 ENHRY and CDR2 SYGVKD. TCRbeta CDR3 regions were amplified from genomic DNA using the immunoSEQ Assay, a bias-controlled multiplex PCR. As for how the authors treated the data: The number of nucleated cells in each sample was estimated by amplification of reference gene primers within the assay. To quantify the absolute abundance of each unique TCRbeta CDR3 rearrangement, sequence reads were collapsed and filtered. For each sample, productive Simpson clonality was calculated as the square root of Simpson's diversity index across productive rearrangements. TCRdb limited this immuneACCESS table to in-frame rearrangements with V and J called. A share of clones is missing; checked studies link under half to unresolved V genes, and the rest is unexplained. V, J and clone size are those of that table, while D and trimming were read from the DNA. This sample lists about 300,000 clones; around 89% were detected once. Roughly 6.7% of the sample is taken by the ten largest.

Recombination linked TRBV10-3 to TRBJ2-2; the D gene is unclear. The specimen was peripheral blood. This receptor was taken from a young man who had recovered from COVID-19. The CDR3 region: CAIEATGELFF. The DNA reads as follows: TGTGCCATCGAGGCCACCGGGGAGCTGTTTTTT.